The entry below gives a single T cell receptor (beta chain) sequence along with its context. This entry belongs to a study of cytomegalovirus exposure and HLA in healthy donors. CDR1 is SGHRS, CDR2 YFSETQ, per germline. The V and J ends lost 0 bases and 0 bases, in that order; junction bases with no gene match: 3. This CDR3 region has 17 residues. Sequenced by immunoSEQ multiplex PCR; TCRdb stores in-frame clones only, minus some. The sample lists about 160,000 clones, roughly nine tenths seen once, with 4.5% to 7% in the top ten. This clonotype was obtained from a woman in her 30s in good health and CMV-seronegative. The chain joins TRBV5-1 to TRBJ2-5, with 12 bases matching TRBD2. The specimen was PBMCs. CDR3 nucleotide sequence: TGCGCCAGCAGCTTGGGGCTAGCGGGAGGGTACCAAGAGACCCAGTACTTC. Translated, it gives CASSLGLAGGYQETQYF.